Listed below are T cell receptor beta chains from one sample, sequenced in a study of T cells in Graves' hyperthyroidism and ophthalmopathy. TCRdb re-called the multiplex PCR reads with MiXCR, one entry per CDR3 protein. The sample shows 460,000 or so distinct CDR3 sequences, about an eighth of them seen only once. Sequences were obtained from blood. These receptors all come from a woman younger than 35 with Graves' hyperthyroidism. Both conserved end residues are part of each CDR3. D genes are given only for firm matches. The size entry is marked missing in some rows and otherwise reads once, few, many or a size class.

clone_size j_call d_call v_call cdr3_nt cdr3_aa
many TRBJ1-1 - TRBV19 TGTGCCAGTAGTTCGAGGAACCTGAACACTGAAGCTTTCTTT CASSSRNLNTEAFF
many TRBJ2-2 - TRBV29-1 TGCAGCGCCGCCGCGACGGTCTCCGGGGAGCTGTTTTTT CSAAATVSGELFF
- TRBJ1-2 - TRBV2 TGTGCCAGCAGTGAACGCCAGACCTATGGCTACACCTTC CASSERQTYGYTF
many TRBJ1-5 - TRBV30 TGTGCCTGGGCTAGGACAAACTCTCAGCCCCAGCATTTT CAWARTNSQPQHF
- TRBJ2-3 TRBD1 TRBV3-1 TGTGCCAGCAGCCAAGTAGGAGACAGGGACACAGATACGCAGTATTTT CASSQVGDRDTDTQYF
- TRBJ2-1 - TRBV4-1 TGCGCCAGCAGCCAGAATCCTTTTATAGAGGAGTTCTTC CASSQNPFIEEFF
many TRBJ1-1 TRBD1 TRBV5-1 TGCGCCAGCAGCCTGGGACAGCGAGACACTGAAGCTTTCTTT CASSLGQRDTEAFF
many TRBJ1-3 - TRBV12-3/TRBV12-4 TGTGCCAGCAGTGCACCGACCTCTGGAAACACCATATATTTT CASSAPTSGNTIYF
- TRBJ1-1 TRBD1 TRBV5-1 TGCGCCAGCAGGACCGGGACAGGGGGCTTAGGGACTGAAGCTTTCTTT CASRTGTGGLGTEAFF
many TRBJ1-5 - TRBV27 TGTGCCAGCACCTCGGGGGTGAATCAGCCCCAGCATTTT CASTSGVNQPQHF
many TRBJ2-5 - TRBV30 TGTGCCTGGAGTAGGGGGGAGGGCCAAGAGACCCAGTACTTC CAWSRGEGQETQYF
many TRBJ1-1 - TRBV12-3/TRBV12-4 TGTGCCAGCAGTTTAGCGCGGGAGACTGAAGCTTTCTTT CASSLARETEAFF
- TRBJ2-1 TRBD2 TRBV6-2/TRBV6-3 TGTGCCAGCAGTTACCTCAGCGGGAGCACTAGGGAGCAGTTCTTC CASSYLSGSTREQFF
many TRBJ1-1 - TRBV27 TGTGCCAGCAGTTTAAGATCGACGGCGAACACTGAAGCTTTCTTT CASSLRSTANTEAFF
many TRBJ2-3 - TRBV25-1 TGTGCCAGCAGTGAATTGAAGGGGTACGGACAGAGGGATACGCAGTATTTT CASSELKGYGQRDTQYF
few TRBJ2-5 - TRBV15 TGTGCCACCAGCAGATCGACATTTCAAGAGGCCCAGTACTTC CATSRSTFQEAQYF
- TRBJ2-3 TRBD2 TRBV6-9 TGTGCCAGCAGTTACTTCGGACTAGCGGGGAGCACAGATACGCAGTATTTT CASSYFGLAGSTDTQYF
many TRBJ1-6 - TRBV30 TGTGCCTGGCGCGACAAGGATAATTCACCCCTCCACTTT CAWRDKDNSPLHF
few TRBJ2-3 - TRBV6-1 TGTGCCAGCAGTGAAAGAGGTGGAACTAAAGATACGCAGTATTTT CASSERGGTKDTQYF
few TRBJ1-4 - TRBV12-3/TRBV12-4 TGTGCCAGCAGCCCCGCCGGGTGGGAAAAACTGTTTTTT CASSPAGWEKLFF
- TRBJ2-6 - TRBV19 TGTGCCAGTAGTACTACTAGTTCTGGGGCCAACGTCCTGACTTTC CASSTTSSGANVLTF
few TRBJ1-6 - TRBV6-1 TGTGCCAGCAGCCCTCAATCACCCCTCCACTTT CASSPQSPLHF
- TRBJ1-5 - TRBV12-3/TRBV12-4 TGTGCCAGCAGTCAGGGAGCGGATCAGCCCCAGCATTTT CASSQGADQPQHF
many TRBJ1-5 TRBD1 TRBV11-2 TGTGCCAGCAGCTTAGATGGGGAGGGGGCCGATCAGCCCCAGCATTTT CASSLDGEGADQPQHF
- TRBJ2-5 TRBD1 TRBV20-1 TGCAGTGCCCCGGACAGGGGGAGGGGAGAGACCCAGTACTTC CSAPDRGRGETQYF
- TRBJ2-1 TRBD1 TRBV10-3 TGTGCCACCCAGGGGGCCAATGAGCAGTTCTTC CATQGANEQFF
many TRBJ2-1 TRBD2 TRBV19 TGTGCCAGTACCCCGGGACTAGCGGGAGGTGCTGGCTACAATGAGCAGTTCTTC CASTPGLAGGAGYNEQFF
many TRBJ1-4 - TRBV2 TGTGCCAGCAGTGAAGTTTCGGGGCGCAGTGAAAAACTGTTTTTT CASSEVSGRSEKLFF
- TRBJ2-5 - TRBV11-3 TGTGCCAGCAGCTTAGGGGTCAAAGGCCTAAGCACGGAGACCCAGTACTTC CASSLGVKGLSTETQYF
many TRBJ2-1 TRBD2 TRBV7-7 TGTGCTAGCAGCTTAGCAGTGGGACTAGCGGGAGAGTACAATGAGCAGTTCTTC CASSLAVGLAGEYNEQFF
few TRBJ1-1 - TRBV19 TGTGCCAGTAGTTCCCGCTTGGGGAACACTGAAGCTTCCTTT CASSSRLGNTEASF
few TRBJ2-3 TRBD2 TRBV9 TGTGCCAGCAGCGCCGCCCGCAGCGGGAGAACAGATACGCAGTATTTT CASSAARSGRTDTQYF
many TRBJ2-3 - TRBV7-9 TGTGCCAGCAGCTTAGGGCTGATAGCGGAGAGCTCCCCAGATACGCAGTATTTT CASSLGLIAESSPDTQYF
many TRBJ2-2 - TRBV6-5 TGTGCCAGCAGTTACTCGAGCGGGTGGGAGCGTGGGGAGCTGTTTTTT CASSYSSGWERGELFF
few TRBJ2-7 - TRBV4-1 TGCGCCAGCAGCCAAGATGTTGGGGGGGCGGGCGAGCAGTACTTC CASSQDVGGAGEQYF
many TRBJ2-1 - TRBV20-1 TGCAGTGCTAGAGTATCGGGAGTTTTGAGGTACAATGAGCAGTTCTTC CSARVSGVLRYNEQFF
many TRBJ1-3 - TRBV12-3/TRBV12-4 TGTGCCAGCAGTTTAAGTGGTTCCGGAAACACCATATATTTT CASSLSGSGNTIYF
many TRBJ2-1 TRBD2 TRBV11-2 TGTGCCAGCAGCTCCCTAGCGGGATTTTACAATGAGCAGTTCTTC CASSSLAGFYNEQFF
many TRBJ1-1 - TRBV11-2 TGTGCCAGCAGCTTAGGTCCGGGGGGCGTGAACACTGAAGCTTTCTTT CASSLGPGGVNTEAFF
many TRBJ1-1 TRBD1 TRBV27 TGTGCCAGCAGGCTGGGGGACAGGGGCCCTGAAGCTTTCTTT CASRLGDRGPEAFF
many TRBJ1-1 - TRBV11-2 TGTGCCAGCAGCCCCCCGGGCGGACCTCTATACACTGAAGCTTTCTTT CASSPPGGPLYTEAFF
few TRBJ2-1 TRBD1 TRBV9 TGTGCCAGCAGCGCCCGGACAGGTTCAACCTACAATGAGCAGTTCTTC CASSARTGSTYNEQFF
many TRBJ1-1 - TRBV2 TGTGCCAGCAGTGGTCCCCCTCGGTGGACAGATTCTTCCATGAACACTGAAGCTTTCTTT CASSGPPRWTDSSMNTEAFF
many TRBJ2-1 - TRBV18 TGTGCCAGCTCACCACCGAGGACTCCCGACAACAATGAGCAGTTCTTC CASSPPRTPDNNEQFF
many TRBJ1-3 TRBD1 TRBV12-3/TRBV12-4 TGTGCCAGCAGTGCACACACAGGGGCTATGAAGACGTCCTCTGGAAACACCATATATTTT CASSAHTGAMKTSSGNTIYF
- TRBJ2-1 TRBD1 TRBV9 TGTGCCAGCAGCGCCTACAGGGGTAGTTACAATGAGCAGTTCTTC CASSAYRGSYNEQFF
many TRBJ2-1 TRBD2 TRBV10-3 TGTGCCATCACCGGGACTAGACTTCACAATGAGCAGTTCTTC CAITGTRLHNEQFF
many TRBJ1-1 - TRBV10-2 TGCGCCAGCAGCAGGGACCTGAACACTGAAGCTTTCTTT CASSRDLNTEAFF